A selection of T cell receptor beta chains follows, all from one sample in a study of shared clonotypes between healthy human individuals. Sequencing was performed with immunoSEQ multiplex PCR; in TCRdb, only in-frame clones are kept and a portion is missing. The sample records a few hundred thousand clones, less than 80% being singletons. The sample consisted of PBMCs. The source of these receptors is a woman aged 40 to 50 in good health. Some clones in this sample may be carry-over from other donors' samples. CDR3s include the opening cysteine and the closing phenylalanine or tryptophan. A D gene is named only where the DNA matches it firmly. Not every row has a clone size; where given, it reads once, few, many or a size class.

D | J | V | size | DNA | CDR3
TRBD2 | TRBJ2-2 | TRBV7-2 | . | TGTGCCAGCAGCCTACTAGCGGGAGAGTTCGGGGAGCTGTTTTTT | CASSLLAGEFGELFF
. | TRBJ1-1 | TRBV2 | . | TGTGCCAGCAGTGAGGGGGTGGGTTCTGAAGCTTTCTTT | CASSEGVGSEAFF
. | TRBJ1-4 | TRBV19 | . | TGTGCCAGTAGTATACGACGCGGGACAACTAATGAAAAACTGTTTTTT | CASSIRRGTTNEKLFF
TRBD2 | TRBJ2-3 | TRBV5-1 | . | TGCGCCAGCAGCTCAGGACTAGCGGGACCTCGCACAGATACGCAGTATTTT | CASSSGLAGPRTDTQYF
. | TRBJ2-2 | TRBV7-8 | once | TGTGCCAGCAGCTCCCCTTCTAGGAGAAACACCGGGGAGCTGTTTTTT | CASSSPSRRNTGELFF
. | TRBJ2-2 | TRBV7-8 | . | TGTGCCAGCACCATGAGCGGGCCCGGGGAGCTGTTTTTT | CASTMSGPGELFF
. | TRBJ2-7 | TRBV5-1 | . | TGCGCCAGCAGCTTTGGGAGCTCCTACGAGCAGTACTTC | CASSFGSSYEQYF
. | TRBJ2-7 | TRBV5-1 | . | TGCGCCAGCAGCTCGACGGACTCCTACGAGCAGTACTTC | CASSSTDSYEQYF
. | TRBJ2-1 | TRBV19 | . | TGTGCCAGTAGTATAGGGGCCGGGGATGAGCAGTTCTTC | CASSIGAGDEQFF
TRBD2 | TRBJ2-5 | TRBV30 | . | TGTGCCTGGAGTGTACGGAGGGTTAGCGGGATACAAGAGACCCAGTACTTC | CAWSVRRVSGIQETQYF